This T cell receptor (beta chain) was captured by sequencing in a study of blood T cell repertoires in COVID-19. On the study more broadly: Acute and convalescent COVID-19 samples came from the United States, Italy and Spain.

Original processing methods: Estimation of nucleated cell counts relied on the amplification of reference gene primers. Some clones are missing from TCRdb's copy, which holds only in-frame ones; the method was immunoSEQ multiplex PCR. V and J calls plus clone size are reproduced from that table; the DNA served to infer D and trimming. Of some 190,000 clones listed, roughly 80% were seen once; the top ten hold about 8%. The CDR3 runs 12 residues. Germline lookup yields CDR1 MNHEY and CDR2 SVGEGT. The V gene lost 0 bases and the J gene lost 7 bases, with 7 bases spanning the gap. Sequencing was done on a sample of peripheral blood. The sequence was obtained from a woman aged 55-69 years with COVID-19, enrolled during active disease. The chain employs TRBV6-2 or TRBV6-3 and TRBJ2-7, with D possibly being TRBD2 (6 bases). The CDR3 coding sequence is TGTGCCAGCAGTTACTCCGGGAGAGAGCAGTACTTC. Translation: CASSYSGREQYF.